This T cell receptor (beta chain) was recovered during a study of cytomegalovirus exposure and HLA in healthy donors. Regarding this clone: The antigen is not known.

Study-wide results and caveats: Common viral pathogens seemed, in a later analysis, to connect with several of the most significant clusters.

This PCR relied on a set of 60 Vbeta primers and 13 Jbeta primers. Sequenced by immunoSEQ multiplex PCR; TCRdb stores in-frame clones only, minus some. The data contain under 130,000 clones, 80% of them singletons. Per the germline V gene, CDR1 is SGDLS and CDR2 is YYNGEE. The CDR3 has 13 amino acids. V was cut by 2 bases and J by 5 bases, with 11 bases left in between. The chain recombines TRBV9 with TRBJ2-7; a possible D gene is TRBD2 (7 bases). Source material: PBMCs. This clonotype was sampled from a man younger than 45 in good health and CMV-seropositive. CDR3 region: CASSVRGADEQYF. The DNA of the CDR3 is TGTGCCAGCAGCGTCCGGGGGGCTGACGAGCAGTACTTC.